This TCR beta chain was sequenced in a study of T cells in Graves' hyperthyroidism and ophthalmopathy. The study's findings and limits: Blood also showed most of the thyroid clonotypes that were expanded above 0.001. Ophthalmopathy was predicted by the model a median of roughly 6 months ahead of onset.

Trimming stripped 4 bases from V and 3 bases from J, with 7 bases between. CDR1 MRHNA and CDR2 SNTAGT come from the germline V gene. This CDR3 is 13 amino acids long. With respect to this clonotype: Its antigen is unknown.

The source material, RNA transcripts, was used to amplify TCR beta CDR3 regions. Carried out on the TCR CDR3, a first-round RT-PCR used the HTBI primer set. TCRdb re-derived calls from the multiplex PCR reads in MiXCR, one entry per CDR3 protein. The sample shows around 180,000 distinct CDR3 sequences, 15% to 20% of them seen only once. Clinical symptoms, serum thyroxine, TRAb, thyroid ultrasound and orbital computed tomography established diagnosis. The PBMCs studied were ones that came from about 9.9 ml fresh peripheral blood. The sequence derives from a woman between 45 and 60 years old with Graves' hyperthyroidism. Material for sequencing was blood. This chain connects TRBV6-4 to TRBJ2-1, with D perhaps being TRBD1 or TRBD2 (5 bases each). The CDR3 is CASSVGRYNEQFF. The CDR3 DNA follows: TGTGCCAGCAGTGTGGGACGCTACAATGAGCAGTTCTTC.